The clone carrying this T cell receptor beta chain was seen once. Measured with immunoSEQ multiplex PCR; TCRdb has only the in-frame clones, and not every one. The data contain 950,000 to 1,100,000 clones, about 70% of them singletons. The data were obtained in a study of shared clonotypes between healthy human individuals. The sample taken for sequencing was memory CD4+ T cells sorted from blood. Regarding subset: CD45RA-negative fraction. This receptor was obtained from a man between 18 and 29 years old in good health.

CDR3 in amino acids: CASSLSGQGSNGYTF. As DNA, the CDR3 is TGCGCCAGCAGCTTGTCGGGGCAGGGCTCGAATGGCTACACCTTC. This chain uses TRBV5-1 with TRBJ1-2, with D tentatively TRBD1 (5 bases). CDR1 and CDR2 (germline): SGHRS, YFSETQ. V gave up 1 base and J gave up 6 bases, with 16 bases separating them. The CDR3 consists of 15 residues. The full variable domain, with the rest looked up from reference TRBV5-1 and TRBJ1-2, is KAGVTQTPRYLIKTRGQQVTLSCSPISGHRSVSWYQQTPGQGLQFLFEYFSETQRNKGNFPGRFSGRQFSNSRSEMNVSTLELGDSALYLCASSLSGQGSNGYTFGSGTRLTVV.